Each of the 5 T cell receptor beta chains below was sequenced from the same sample in a study of OX40 agonist ivuxolimab in advanced cancers. The data were produced by immunoSEQ multiplex PCR, yet TCRdb's version contains in-frame clones alone and is incomplete. The sample yields tens of thousands of clones, 70% to 90% seen once. Specimen: CD4+ or CD8+ T cells sorted from blood, collected in a trial of the OX40 agonist ivuxolimab. All receptors derive from an adult with an advanced solid tumor such as melanoma, head and neck, liver or kidney cancer.

The chain combines TRBV29-1 with TRBJ1-1, with D perhaps TRBD1 (6 bases). The V end lost 5 bases, the J end lost 4 bases, and 17 bases lay between the germline ends. Germline-derived CDR1 and CDR2 are SQVTM and ANQGSEA. The CDR3 spans 14 residues. CDR3 nucleotide sequence: TGCAGCGTTAAATCCAGGGGATTCGGCACTGAAGCTTTCTTT. Its translation is CSVKSRGFGTEAFF.

The V and J genes are TRBV5-4 and TRBJ2-7; TRBD2 matches at 7 bases. V lost 0 bases and J lost 2; bases outside the gene matches: 2. Per the germline V gene, CDR1 is SGHNT and CDR2 is YYREEE (reference sequence). The CDR3 spans 14 residues. In DNA form, the CDR3 reads TGTGCCAGCAGCTTGGAGGGGACTACCTACGAGCAGTACTTC. It encodes CASSLEGTTYEQYF.

The chain combines TRBV25-1 with TRBJ2-7, with TRBD2 matching 10 bases. Germline V gives CDR1 MGHDK, CDR2 SYGVNS. The CDR3 totals 16 residues. The junction had 7 bases not matched to a gene; V was cut back by 0 bases and J by 5 bases. The chain's CDR3 is CASSEYLASGSHEQYF. In DNA form, the CDR3 reads TGTGCCAGCAGTGAATATCTCGCTAGCGGGAGTCACGAGCAGTACTTC.

The V and J genes are TRBV27 and TRBJ2-7; D remains unclear. Trimming removed 2 bases from V and 3 bases from J, with 5 bases in between. The CDR3 has 12 residues. CDR1 MNHEY and CDR2 SMNVEV come from the germline V gene (reference sequence). The CDR3 sequence: CASSLTGYEQYF. Here the CDR3 DNA reads TGTGCCAGCAGTTTAACGGGCTACGAGCAGTACTTC.

This chain connects TRBV6-4 to TRBJ2-2, with D possibly matching TRBD1 (6 bases). Per germline, CDR1 MRHNA and CDR2 SNTAGT. The CDR3 consists of 16 residues. Trimming left V 4 bases short and J 2 bases short, with 14 bases between. In DNA form, the CDR3 reads TGTGCCAGCAGTGTGGTGGGGGCGCAAAACACCGGGGAGCTGTTTTTT. Protein product: CASSVVGAQNTGELFF.